Following are 25 T cell receptor beta chains from one sample sequenced in a study of identical twins. TCRdb used MiXCR to reprocess the 5' RACE reads, holding one entry per CDR3 protein. The sample contains 300,000 to 400,000 distinct CDR3 sequences, about 12% of which appear only once. A further study also used this sample, focusing on yellow fever vaccine responses in identical twins.

Sequencing was performed on CD8+ T cells sorted from blood. All receptors come from a woman between 18 and 30 years old in good health.

This clonotype came up a few times. The genes are TRBV27 and TRBJ1-1; TRBD1 might be the D (6 bases). Germline V gene sequence: CDR1 MNHEY, CDR2 SMNVEV (reference sequence). The CDR3 consists of 15 residues. V was cut by 0 bases and J by 1 base, with 9 bases left in between. The CDR3 loop reads CASSLSPTGNTEAFF. For the CDR3, the DNA is TGTGCCAGCAGTTTATCGCCGACAGGGAACACTGAAGCTTTCTTT.

The CDR3 DNA reads TGTGCCAGCAGCTTATGGGATGGTGAGCAGTTCTTC. Its protein is CASSLWDGEQFF. This chain links TRBV7-7 with TRBJ2-1; D is undetermined. CDR1 SSHAT and CDR2 FNYEAQ come from the germline V gene (reference sequence). The CDR3 consists of 12 residues. The ends were cut back, 2 bases at V and 9 bases at J, with 8 bases in the middle.

CDR3 nucleotides: TGTGCCAGCAGCTTAGCTACCGGGACAGGCTATGGCTACACCTTC. Amino acids: CASSLATGTGYGYTF. The genes are TRBV7-9 and TRBJ1-2, with TRBD1 matching over 8 bases. The J segment lost 4 bases and the V segment lost 0 bases, leaving 4 bases of the junction unmatched. Germline loops: CDR1 SEHNR, CDR2 FQNEAQ (reference sequence). CDR3 length: 15 amino acids.

The sample holds a few counts of this clonotype. This sequence joins TRBV5-1 and TRBJ2-7; no firm D call. With 4 bases removed from V and 4 bases from J, the gap between germline ends came to 21 bases. Germline V gene sequence: CDR1 SGHRS, CDR2 YFSETQ. The CDR3 extends over 16 amino acids. The CDR3 region has the DNA TGCGCCAGCAGCCCCGGATACTCTGGGTACGGATACGAGCAGTACTTC. This gives the protein CASSPGYSGYGYEQYF.

This clonotype was seen a handful of times. The chain recombines TRBV5-1 with TRBJ2-3; D call uncertain. CDR3 length equals 14 residues. V gave up 1 base and J gave up 2 bases, with 8 bases separating them. Germline-derived CDR1 and CDR2 are SGHRS and YFSETQ. The CDR3 sequence is CASSLYGNTDTQYF. Here the CDR3 DNA reads TGCGCCAGCAGCTTGTATGGAAACACAGATACGCAGTATTTT. Supplemented by reference TRBV5-1 and TRBJ2-3, the full variable domain reads KAGVTQTPRYLIKTRGQQVTLSCSPISGHRSVSWYQQTPGQGLQFLFEYFSETQRNKGNFPGRFSGRQFSNSRSEMNVSTLELGDSALYLCASSLYGNTDTQYFGPGTRLTVL.

V usage is TRBV9 and J usage is TRBJ1-2, with D tentatively TRBD1 (6 bases). CDR1 is SGDLS and CDR2 is YYNGEE in the germline V gene. V lost 5 bases, J lost 7 bases, and 12 bases lay in between. This CDR3 is built from 12 residues. CDR3 bases: TGTGCCAGCAGGTCACGCAGGGGTGGCTACACCTTC. This codes for CASRSRRGGYTF.

This clonotype was found a few times. This chain connects TRBV20-1 to TRBJ2-5, with 12 bases matching TRBD2. Germline CDR1 is DFQATT and CDR2 is SNEGSKA (reference sequence). The CDR3 covers 14 residues. J gave up 5 bases and V 1 base, and 2 bases lay outside the gene matches. DNA for the CDR3: TGCAGTGCTAGAGGGACTAGCGGGACCGAGACCCAGTACTTC. It translates to CSARGTSGTETQYF.

This chain connects TRBV27 to TRBJ2-2; the match to TRBD1 covers 7 bases. CDR3 size: 16 residues. Germline CDR1 and CDR2: MNHEY and SMNVEV (reference sequence). Trimming at V came to 4 bases and at J to 1 base, leaving 6 bases not matched to a gene. CDR3 in amino acids: CASSSPTGWNTGELFF. As DNA, the CDR3 is TGTGCCAGCAGTTCGCCGACAGGGTGGAACACCGGGGAGCTGTTTTTT.

The rearrangement joins TRBV6-5 to TRBJ2-1; 9 nucleotides match TRBD2. The CDR3 covers 16 residues. The junction had 11 bases not matched to a gene; V was cut back by 4 bases and J by 7 bases. The germline V gene has CDR1 MNHEY and CDR2 SVGAGI. In DNA form, the CDR3 reads TGTGCCAGCAGTTCCCCCGGGTTAGCGGGAGTTAATGAGCAGTTCTTC. Translating gives CASSSPGLAGVNEQFF.

The CDR3 reads CASRLGCETTCYSTEAFF. The CDR3 region has the DNA TGCGCCAGCAGATTGGGCTGTGAGACAACCTGTTATAGCACTGAAGCTTTCTTT. The V and J genes are TRBV10-2 and TRBJ1-1; D not resolved. V dropped 6 bases and J dropped 4 bases, with 27 bases sitting between them. The CDR3 has 18 residues. Germline CDR1 is WSHSY and CDR2 is SAAADI.

This clonotype was counted at least ten times. The chain recombines TRBV7-9 with TRBJ2-7, with D unclear. The CDR3 runs 15 residues. Looked up from germline, CDR1 is SEHNR and CDR2 is FQNEAQ (reference sequence). The V end lost 2 bases, the J end lost 2 bases, and 13 bases lay between the germline ends. The CDR3 nucleotides are TGTGCCAGCAGCTTACTAGGTAGCCGCCCCTACGAGCAGTACTTC. This sequence encodes CASSLLGSRPYEQYF.

This clonotype appeared a few times. The V and J genes are TRBV27 and TRBJ2-3, with D maybe TRBD1 (5 bases). The V end lost 2 bases, the J end lost 2 bases, and 11 bases lay between the germline ends. The germline CDR1 and CDR2 sequences are MNHEY and SMNVEV (reference sequence). The length of the CDR3 is 15 residues. The CDR3 loop is CASSLRGRPTDTQYF. DNA for the CDR3: TGTGCCAGCAGTTTAAGGGGCAGACCCACAGATACGCAGTATTTT.

A few counts support this clonotype. This chain uses TRBV9 with TRBJ1-1; weak D call: TRBD1 (6 bases). The CDR3 has 15 residues. From germline, CDR1 is SGDLS and CDR2 YYNGEE. V dropped 0 bases and J dropped 0 bases, with 9 bases sitting between them. The CDR3 sequence is CASSVEPGVNTEAFF. The CDR3 DNA is TGTGCCAGCAGCGTAGAACCAGGGGTGAACACTGAAGCTTTCTTT.

This clonotype was observed at least ten times. The chain joins TRBV29-1 to TRBJ2-1; D unclear. V was shortened by 3 bases and J by 4 bases, with 4 bases between the two germline ends. CDR1 and CDR2 (germline): SQVTM, ANQGSEA. There are 11 residues in the CDR3. CDR3: CSVEVYNEQFF. The CDR3 DNA is TGCAGCGTTGAGGTGTACAATGAGCAGTTCTTC.

The rearrangement uses TRBV7-9 and TRBJ2-7; TRBD1 might be the D (7 bases). Germline V lookup: CDR1 SEHNR, CDR2 FQNEAQ (reference sequence). V shed 5 bases and J shed 0 bases, with 14 bases lying between them. The CDR3 is 15 residues long. The CDR3 region is CASSPKQGGSYEQYF. The CDR3, as DNA: TGTGCCAGCAGCCCCAAGCAGGGGGGCTCCTACGAGCAGTACTTC.

There are many counts of this clonotype. The J gene is TRBJ2-1, the V gene TRBV6-4; possibly TRBD2 for D (6 bases). V was pared by 2 bases and J by 2 bases, with 10 bases between. This CDR3 is built from 15 residues. Looked up from germline, CDR1 is MRHNA and CDR2 is SNTAGT. CDR3 nucleotide sequence: TGTGCCAGCAGTGACGAAACGGGGGCCTACAATGAGCAGTTCTTC. Encoded protein: CASSDETGAYNEQFF.

This clonotype showed up many times. The V and J genes are TRBV7-9 and TRBJ2-5, with TRBD2 identical over 8 bases. CDR1 SEHNR and CDR2 FQNEAQ come from the germline V gene (reference sequence). After removal of 2 bases from V and 3 bases from J, the junction contained 2 bases not matched to a gene. The length of the CDR3 is 14 residues. CDR3 sequence: CASSLRSGKETQYF. Written as DNA, the CDR3 is TGTGCCAGCAGCTTACGTAGCGGGAAAGAGACCCAGTACTTC.

This chain uses TRBV7-9 with TRBJ2-3; D gene uncertain. With 11 bases removed from V and 2 bases from J, the gap between germline ends came to 5 bases. The CDR3 runs to 10 residues. Germline CDR1 SEHNR, CDR2 FQNEAQ (reference sequence). The CDR3 is CAGLTDTQYF. The CDR3 nucleotides are TGTGCCGGGCTCACAGATACGCAGTATTTT.

This clonotype has just a few counts. This sequence joins TRBV29-1 and TRBJ2-1, with D uncertain. CDR3 length equals 13 residues. Trimming shortened V by 1 base and J by 3 bases, and 7 bases separated the two germline ends. Germline CDR1 reads SQVTM; CDR2 reads ANQGSEA. CDR3 in amino acids: CSVEVVRYNEQFF. The DNA for the CDR3 is TGCAGCGTTGAAGTGGTGCGCTACAATGAGCAGTTCTTC.

There are a few counts of this clonotype. The gene calls are TRBV28 and TRBJ1-4, with D perhaps TRBD1 (6 bases). V lost 8 bases to trimming and J lost 4 bases, with 14 bases between them. CDR3 length: 14 residues. CDR1 and CDR2 (germline): MDHEN, SYDVKM. The CDR3 DNA sequence: TGTGCCAGCGGTGGACAGATCTTTAATGAAAAACTGTTTTTT. This translates into CASGGQIFNEKLFF.

This clonotype occurred a few times. This chain joins TRBV27 and TRBJ2-7; the match to TRBD2 covers 12 bases. Germline V gives CDR1 MNHEY, CDR2 SMNVEV (reference sequence). J lost 10 bases, V lost 4 bases, and 8 bases had no gene match. The CDR3 contains 14 residues. The CDR3 nucleotides are TGTGCCAGCAGTTCCGGACTAGCGGGGTCCTTTCAGTACTTC. It translates to CASSSGLAGSFQYF.

This clonotype was detected a few times. The rearrangement links TRBV7-9 to TRBJ2-5; D remains ambiguous. From germline, CDR1 is SEHNR and CDR2 FQNEAQ (reference sequence). CDR3 length: 16 residues. Trimming stripped 5 bases from V and 0 bases from J, with 16 bases between. The CDR3 region has the DNA TGTGCCAGCAGCCCATGGGGATTGCGGTACCAAGAGACCCAGTACTTC. Protein sequence: CASSPWGLRYQETQYF. The variable domain in full, completed from reference TRBV7-9 and TRBJ2-5, reads DTGVSQNPRHKITKRGQNVTFRCDPISEHNRLYWYRQTLGQGPEFLTYFQNEAQLEKSRLLSDRFSAERPKGSFSTLEIQRTEQGDSAMYLCASSPWGLRYQETQYFGPGTRLLVL.

The CDR3 coding sequence is TGCAGTGCTAGAAACAGGGGAGGTTACCCTGAAGCTTTCTTT. Its translation: CSARNRGGYPEAFF. The chain has TRBV20-1 and TRBJ1-1, with TRBD1 identical over 7 bases. V lost 2 bases to trimming and J lost 6 bases; unmatched junction nucleotides: 9. This CDR3 contains 14 residues. Germline V gene data show CDR1 as DFQATT and CDR2 as SNEGSKA (reference sequence).

This clonotype was seen more than once but under ten times. The rearrangement joins TRBV6-1 to TRBJ2-3; TRBD2 agrees at 9 bases. The germline gives CDR1 MNHNS, CDR2 SASEGT. The CDR3 runs 15 residues. Losses at the gene ends were 5 bases for V and 6 bases for J; bases not matched to a gene: 9. CDR3 amino acids: CASSPPGTSRDTQYF. Here the CDR3 DNA reads TGTGCCAGCAGTCCTCCAGGGACTAGCAGGGATACGCAGTATTTT.

The chain has TRBV7-6 and TRBJ1-4; D not certain. Germline V gene sequence: CDR1 SGHVS, CDR2 FNYEAQ. V was cut by 5 bases and J by 1 base, with 14 bases left in between. CDR3 length: 16 amino acids. CDR3 DNA sequence: TGTGCCAGCAGCCCCACCCGGTACAAAACTAATGAAAAACTGTTTTTT. Translated, it gives CASSPTRYKTNEKLFF.